This T cell receptor beta chain was sequenced for a study of post-analysis software for immune sequencing data. Study-level results: Multiple sclerosis was associated with a significant reduction in normalized Chao1 diversity relative to controls. Included in a set of a handful of TRBV segments more frequent in patients than controls were TRBV5-6, TRBV5-1 and TRBV20-1.

J gave up 8 bases and V 4 bases, and 9 bases lay outside the gene matches. CDR3 length equals 15 residues. Per germline, CDR1 MGHRA and CDR2 YSYEKL. This clonotype was recorded at least ten times. Its antigen is unknown. The TCR beta cDNA libraries contained unique molecular identifiers. TCRdb reanalysed the PCR reads using MiXCR and keeps one entry per CDR3 protein. The sample has roughly 200,000 distinct CDR3 sequences, 29% seen once. The sequencing sample was made of blood. The clonotype was recovered from a girl aged 2 to 17 with multiple sclerosis. This chain links TRBV4-1 with TRBJ2-1, with 9 bases that match TRBD2. CDR3 DNA: TGCGCCAGCAGCCTGATTAGCGGGAGTGTGGATGAGCAGTTCTTC. Protein product: CASSLISGSVDEQFF.